Below are 4 T cell receptor beta chains sequenced from a single sample in a study of control samples from healthy donors and cancer patients. Produced via immunoSEQ multiplex PCR; TCRdb's table is partial and in-frame only. The top ten clones hold about 4% of a sample with almost 95,000 clones, approximately 90% of them seen once. Sequenced sample: blood. All receptors derive from a woman aged 18-29 years in good health.

The chain has TRBV5-1 and TRBJ2-1; 10 bases map to TRBD1. The length of the CDR3 is 15 residues. The V gene's germline CDR1 is SGHRS and CDR2 YFSETQ. V gave up 5 bases and J gave up 5 bases; unmatched junction bases: 7. The CDR3 bases are TGCGCCAGCAGAGGACAGGGGGTCGAAAACAATGAGCAGTTCTTC. It codes for CASRGQGVENNEQFF.

V usage is TRBV28 and J usage is TRBJ1-3; TRBD1 is a possible D gene (5 bases). The ends were cut back, 3 bases at V and 6 bases at J, with 18 bases in the middle. The CDR3 is made up of 16 amino acids. The germline V gene encodes CDR1 MDHEN and CDR2 SYDVKM. CDR3 sequence reads: CASSFRAGEDLNTIYF. In DNA form, the CDR3 reads TGTGCCAGCAGTTTCAGGGCAGGAGAGGACTTAAACACCATATATTTT.

The chain links TRBV6-1 to TRBJ1-1; 10 nucleotides agree with TRBD1. CDR3 size: 15 residues. Trimming cost V 1 base and J 4 bases; bases outside gene matches: 3. Germline V gene data show CDR1 as MNHNS and CDR2 as SASEGT. CDR3 bases: TGTGCCAGCAGTGAAGGACAGGGGGCCCTCACTGAAGCTTTCTTT. Amino acid sequence: CASSEGQGALTEAFF.

The chain employs TRBV6-6 and TRBJ2-1, with 7 bases that match TRBD2. Germline loops: CDR1 MNHNY, CDR2 SVGAGI (reference sequence). V lost 6 bases and J lost 3; bases outside the gene matches: 8. CDR3 size: 15 residues. CDR3 DNA: TGTGCCAGCAGCCTCGCGGGAGACCACTACAATGAGCAGTTCTTC. Translated: CASSLAGDHYNEQFF.